This T cell receptor beta chain was sequenced in a study of neoadjuvant nivolumab and ipilimumab in lung cancer. CDR1 ENHRY and CDR2 SYGVKD come from the germline V gene. The CDR3 length is 15 residues. The J segment lost 3 bases and the V segment lost 6 bases, leaving 8 bases of the junction unmatched. Produced via immunoSEQ multiplex PCR; TCRdb's table is partial and in-frame only. The table lists 15,000 to 20,000 clones, 76% of them singletons. This chain uses TRBV10-3 with TRBJ1-5, with 7 bases matching TRBD1. The starting material was tumor tissue, obtained after neoadjuvant nivolumab, alone or with ipilimumab, at or shortly before surgery. The TCR was taken from an adult with non-small cell lung cancer. This CDR3 reads CAIREGDSHNQPQHF. CDR3 sequence (DNA): TGTGCCATCAGGGAAGGGGACAGCCACAATCAGCCCCAGCATTTT.